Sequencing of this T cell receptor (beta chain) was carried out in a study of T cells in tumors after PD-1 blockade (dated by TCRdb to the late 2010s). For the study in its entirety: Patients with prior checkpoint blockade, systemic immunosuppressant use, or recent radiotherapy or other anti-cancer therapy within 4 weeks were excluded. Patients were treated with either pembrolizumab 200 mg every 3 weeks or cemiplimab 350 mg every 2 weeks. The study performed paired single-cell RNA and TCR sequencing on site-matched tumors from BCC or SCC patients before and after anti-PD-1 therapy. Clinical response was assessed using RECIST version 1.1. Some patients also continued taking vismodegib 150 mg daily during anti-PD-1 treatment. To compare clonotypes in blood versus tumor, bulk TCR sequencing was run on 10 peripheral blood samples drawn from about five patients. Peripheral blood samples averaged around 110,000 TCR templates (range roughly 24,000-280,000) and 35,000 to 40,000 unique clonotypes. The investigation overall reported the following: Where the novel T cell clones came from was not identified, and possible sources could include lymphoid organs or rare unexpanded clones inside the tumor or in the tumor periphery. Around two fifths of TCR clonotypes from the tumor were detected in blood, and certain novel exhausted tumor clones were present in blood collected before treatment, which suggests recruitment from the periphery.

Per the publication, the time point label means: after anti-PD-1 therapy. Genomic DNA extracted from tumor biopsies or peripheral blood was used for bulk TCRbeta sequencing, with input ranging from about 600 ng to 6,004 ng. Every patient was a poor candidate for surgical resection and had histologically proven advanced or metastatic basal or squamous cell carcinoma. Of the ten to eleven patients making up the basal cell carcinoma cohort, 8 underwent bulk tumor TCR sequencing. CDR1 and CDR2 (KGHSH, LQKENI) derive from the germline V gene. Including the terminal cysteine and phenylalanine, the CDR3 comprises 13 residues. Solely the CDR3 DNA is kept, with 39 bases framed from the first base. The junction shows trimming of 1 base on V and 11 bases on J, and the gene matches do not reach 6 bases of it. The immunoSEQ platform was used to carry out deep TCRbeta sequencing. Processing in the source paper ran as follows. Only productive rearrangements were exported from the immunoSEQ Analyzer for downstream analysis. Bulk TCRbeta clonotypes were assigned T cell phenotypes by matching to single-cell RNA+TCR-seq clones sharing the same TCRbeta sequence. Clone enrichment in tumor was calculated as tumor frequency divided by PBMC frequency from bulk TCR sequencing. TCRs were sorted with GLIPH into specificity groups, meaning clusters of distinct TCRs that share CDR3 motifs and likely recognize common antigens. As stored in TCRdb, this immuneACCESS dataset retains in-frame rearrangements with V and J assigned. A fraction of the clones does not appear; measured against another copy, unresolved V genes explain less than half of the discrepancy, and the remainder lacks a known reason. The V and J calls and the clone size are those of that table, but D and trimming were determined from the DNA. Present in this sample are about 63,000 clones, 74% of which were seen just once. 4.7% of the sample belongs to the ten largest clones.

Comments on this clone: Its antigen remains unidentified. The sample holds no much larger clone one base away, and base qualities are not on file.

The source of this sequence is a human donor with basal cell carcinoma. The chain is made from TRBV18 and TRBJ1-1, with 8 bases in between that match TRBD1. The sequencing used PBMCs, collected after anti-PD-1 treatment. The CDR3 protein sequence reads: CASSPQGQAGAFF. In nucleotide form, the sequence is TGTGCCAGCTCACCACAGGGACAGGCTGGGGCTTTCTTT.